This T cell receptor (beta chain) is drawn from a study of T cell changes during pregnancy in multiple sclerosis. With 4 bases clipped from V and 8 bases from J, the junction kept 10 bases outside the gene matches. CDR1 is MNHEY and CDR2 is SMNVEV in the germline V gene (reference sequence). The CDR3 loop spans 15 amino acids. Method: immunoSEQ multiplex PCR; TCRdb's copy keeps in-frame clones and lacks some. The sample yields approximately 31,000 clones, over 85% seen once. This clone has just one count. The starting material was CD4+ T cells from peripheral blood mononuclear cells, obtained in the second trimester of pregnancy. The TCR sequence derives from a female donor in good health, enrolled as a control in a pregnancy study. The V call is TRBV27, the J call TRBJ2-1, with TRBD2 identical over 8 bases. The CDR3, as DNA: TGTGCCAGCAGTTGGGGCGGGAGGCCCGGGGATGAGCAGTTCTTC. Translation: CASSWGGRPGDEQFF.